What follows are 9 T cell receptor beta chains derived from one specimen sequenced in a study of memory CD4+ T cells and cytomegalovirus serostatus. Sequenced by immunoSEQ multiplex PCR; TCRdb stores in-frame clones only, minus some. The data contain fewer than 75,000 clones, approximately 79% of them singletons. The sort gate was single viable CD3+CD4+CD8-CD45RO+ cells for memory CD4+ T cells. The sample consisted of memory CD4+ T cells from blood. These receptors all stem from an adult in good health and CMV-seronegative.

The CDR3 DNA sequence: TGCGCCAGCAGCCAGACAGCTACAGATACGCAGTATTTT. This encodes CASSQTATDTQYF. The chain is built from TRBV4-1 and TRBJ2-3, with D tentatively TRBD1 (5 bases). This CDR3 has 13 residues. The V gene lost 3 bases and the J gene lost 3 bases, with 7 bases spanning the gap. In germline, CDR1 is MGHRA, CDR2 YSYEKL.

The chain recombines TRBV28 with TRBJ1-4; possibly TRBD1 for D (6 bases). Trimming removed 2 bases at V and 10 bases at J, with 20 bases between. This CDR3 is 16 amino acids long. The germline CDR1 and CDR2 sequences are MDHEN and SYDVKM. The chain's CDR3 is CASSLPTTGGPGKLFF. In DNA, the CDR3 is TGTGCCAGCAGTTTACCGACGACAGGCGGTCCGGGAAAACTGTTTTTT. The variable domain in full, with the rest retrieved from reference TRBV28 and TRBJ1-4, is DVKVTQSSRYLVKRTGEKVFLECVQDMDHENMFWYRQDPGLGLRLIYFSYDVKMKEKGDIPEGYSVSREKKERFSLILESASTNQTSMYLCASSLPTTGGPGKLFFGSGTQLSVL.

The chain joins TRBV11-3 to TRBJ1-1, with D uncertain. The CDR3 is 13 amino acids. The V end was cut by 4 bases, the J end by 7 bases, with 13 bases between. CDR1 is SGHNT, CDR2 YENEEA, per germline. This CDR3 reads CASSWARDREAFF. The CDR3 DNA reads as TGTGCCAGCAGCTGGGCACGCGATCGTGAAGCTTTCTTT. Complete variable domain (other parts from reference TRBV11-3 and TRBJ1-1): EAGVVQSPRYKIIEKKQPVAFWCNPISGHNTLYWYLQNLGQGPELLIRYENEEAVDDSQLPKDRFSAERLKGVDSTLKIQPAELGDSAVYLCASSWARDREAFFGQGTRLTVV.

The chain links TRBV4-1 to TRBJ1-4; TRBD1 agrees at 7 bases. Germline loops: CDR1 MGHRA, CDR2 YSYEKL. CDR3 size: 15 residues. V dropped 4 bases and J dropped 8; count of bases not matched to a gene: 10. The CDR3: CASSRQTGTKEKLFF. CDR3 in DNA: TGCGCCAGCAGCCGCCAGACAGGGACGAAAGAAAAACTGTTTTTT.

This clone has just a few counts. For the CDR3, the DNA is TGTGCCACAAACAGACAGGGGGGCGGAAACACCATATATTTT. It is translated as CATNRQGGGNTIYF. The J gene is TRBJ1-3, the V gene TRBV28, with 9 positions matching TRBD1. The junction had 8 bases not matched to a gene; V was cut back by 10 bases and J by 4 bases. The CDR3 is 14 amino acids. CDR1 MDHEN and CDR2 SYDVKM come from the germline V gene.

The chain carries TRBV6-1 and TRBJ2-5; the match to TRBD1 covers 8 bases. J was trimmed by 5 bases and V by 5 bases; bases with no gene match: 10. This CDR3 has 15 amino acids. Germline loops: CDR1 MNHNS, CDR2 SASEGT. CDR3 loop: CASSPKSTGVETQYF. The CDR3 coding sequence is TGTGCCAGCAGTCCAAAATCGACAGGGGTCGAGACCCAGTACTTC.

V gene TRBV7-8 combines with J gene TRBJ1-2; D call uncertain. Germline V gene lookup returns CDR1 SGHVS and CDR2 FQNEAQ. CDR3 size: 14 residues. V was trimmed by 1 base and J by 0 bases, leaving 6 bases between them. In DNA form, the CDR3 reads TGTGCCAGCAGCTTAGATGGAGCTAACTATGGCTACACCTTC. It codes for CASSLDGANYGYTF.

The chain combines TRBV7-2 with TRBJ2-3; 12 bases agree with TRBD2. The CDR3 is 17 residues long. Trimming cost V 5 bases and J 3 bases; bases outside gene matches: 9. Germline CDR1 reads SGHTA; CDR2 reads FQGNSA. For the CDR3, the DNA is TGTGCCAGCAGCGTCTCTAGCGGGGGGGGAGATACAGATACGCAGTATTTT. It translates to CASSVSSGGGDTDTQYF.

J is TRBJ1-2 and V is TRBV7-9; D is unresolved. Germline V gene lookup returns CDR1 SEHNR and CDR2 FQNEAQ (reference sequence). This CDR3 comprises 16 residues. Trimming pared 1 base from V and 1 base from J, leaving 13 bases between. CDR3 region: CASSLGSSADNYGYTF. The CDR3, as DNA: TGTGCCAGCAGCTTAGGAAGCTCAGCCGATAACTATGGCTACACCTTC. The whole variable domain, remainder taken from reference TRBV7-9 and TRBJ1-2, is DTGVSQNPRHKITKRGQNVTFRCDPISEHNRLYWYRQTLGQGPEFLTYFQNEAQLEKSRLLSDRFSAERPKGSFSTLEIQRTEQGDSAMYLCASSLGSSADNYGYTFGSGTRLTVV.